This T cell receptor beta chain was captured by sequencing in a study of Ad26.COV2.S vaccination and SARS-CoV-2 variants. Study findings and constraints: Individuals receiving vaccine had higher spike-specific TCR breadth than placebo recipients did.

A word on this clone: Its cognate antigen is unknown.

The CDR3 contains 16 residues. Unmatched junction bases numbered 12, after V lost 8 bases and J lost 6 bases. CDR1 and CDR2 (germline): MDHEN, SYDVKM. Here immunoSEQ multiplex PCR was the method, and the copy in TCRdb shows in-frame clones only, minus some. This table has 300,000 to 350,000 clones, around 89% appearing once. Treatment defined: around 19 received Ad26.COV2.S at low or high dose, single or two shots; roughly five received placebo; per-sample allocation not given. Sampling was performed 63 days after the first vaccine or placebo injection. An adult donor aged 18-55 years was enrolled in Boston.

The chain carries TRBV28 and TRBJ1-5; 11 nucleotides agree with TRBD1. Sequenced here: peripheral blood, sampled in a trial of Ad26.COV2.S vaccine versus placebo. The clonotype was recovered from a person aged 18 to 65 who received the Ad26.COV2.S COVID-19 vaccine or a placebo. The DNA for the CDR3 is TGTGCCAGCCATCCCCCGGGACAGGGGGATGGTCAGCCCCAGCATTTT. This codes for CASHPPGQGDGQPQHF. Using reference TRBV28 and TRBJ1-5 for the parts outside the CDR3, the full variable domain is DVKVTQSSRYLVKRTGEKVFLECVQDMDHENMFWYRQDPGLGLRLIYFSYDVKMKEKGDIPEGYSVSREKKERFSLILESASTNQTSMYLCASHPPGQGDGQPQHFGDGTRLSIL.